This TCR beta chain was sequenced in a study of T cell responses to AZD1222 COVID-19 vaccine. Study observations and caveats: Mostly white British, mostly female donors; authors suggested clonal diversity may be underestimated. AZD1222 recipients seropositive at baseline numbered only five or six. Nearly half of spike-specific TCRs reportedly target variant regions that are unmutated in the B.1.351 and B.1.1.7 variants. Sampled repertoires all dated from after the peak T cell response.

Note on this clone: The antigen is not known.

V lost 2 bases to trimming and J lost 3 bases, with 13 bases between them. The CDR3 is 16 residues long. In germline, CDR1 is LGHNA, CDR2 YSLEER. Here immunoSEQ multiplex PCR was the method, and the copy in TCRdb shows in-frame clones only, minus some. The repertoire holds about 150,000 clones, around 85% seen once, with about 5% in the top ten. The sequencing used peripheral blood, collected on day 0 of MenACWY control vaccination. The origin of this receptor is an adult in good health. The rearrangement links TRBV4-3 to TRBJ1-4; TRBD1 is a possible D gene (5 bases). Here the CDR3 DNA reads TGCGCCAGCAGCCAACAGAGTCCGGGGCCTAATGAAAAACTGTTTTTT. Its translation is CASSQQSPGPNEKLFF.